Following are 2 T cell receptor beta chains from one sample sequenced in a study of shared clonotypes between healthy human individuals. The table came from immunoSEQ multiplex PCR; TCRdb's copy has only in-frame clones and leaves some out. Here the sample spans around 350,000 clones, roughly 80% being singletons. Sequencing used memory CD4+ T cells sorted from blood. Subset meaning: CD45RA-negative fraction. The receptor source for this set is a man younger than 45 in good health.

In DNA form, the CDR3 reads TGTGCCAGTAGGAACACAGGGTCTGGGGCCAACGTCCTGACTTTC. It specifies CASRNTGSGANVLTF. The V call is TRBV19, the J call TRBJ2-6; D may be TRBD1 (6 bases). The germline V and J ends were trimmed by 6 bases and 1 base, with 10 bases remaining between them. Looked up from germline, CDR1 is LNHDA and CDR2 is SQIVND (reference sequence). CDR3 size: 15 residues.

The chain has TRBV25-1 and TRBJ2-7; 12 bases fit TRBD2. The length of the CDR3 is 16 residues. Germline V lookup: CDR1 MGHDK, CDR2 SYGVNS. Trimming at V came to 5 bases and at J to 2 bases, leaving 7 bases not matched to a gene. This CDR3 is CASSKGLAGATYEQYF. CDR3 nucleotides: TGTGCCAGCAGTAAGGGACTAGCGGGCGCGACCTACGAGCAGTACTTC.